Listed below are T cell receptor beta chains from one sample, sequenced in a study of cytomegalovirus exposure and HLA in healthy donors. Some clones are missing from TCRdb's copy, which holds only in-frame ones; the method was immunoSEQ multiplex PCR. The table lists 200,000 or so clones, nearly 80% of them singletons. The sequencing input was PBMCs. These receptors were collected from a woman under 40 in good health and CMV-seropositive. Each CDR3 is given with its conserved first and last residue. A D gene is named only where the DNA matches it firmly. Not all rows give a size; the values are once, few, many and, for expanded clones, a class.

CDR3 protein | CDR3 DNA | clone size | V gene | D gene | J gene
CASSLFPPGTSGSNEQFF | TGTGCTAGCAGCTTGTTCCCACCCGGGACTAGCGGGAGCAATGAGCAGTTCTTC | - | TRBV7-7 | TRBD2 | TRBJ2-1
CASSPEGWENTEAFF | TGTGCCAGCTCACCGGAGGGGTGGGAGAACACTGAAGCTTTCTTT | - | TRBV18 | - | TRBJ1-1
CATSSDRSAPLYGYTF | TGTGCCACCAGCTCGGACAGGTCCGCGCCCTTATATGGCTACACCTTC | - | TRBV15 | TRBD1 | TRBJ1-2
CASSLGSTTHQFF | TGTGCCAGCAGCTTAGGTTCGACGACTCATCAGTTCTTC | once | TRBV11-2 | - | TRBJ2-1
CASSPRGGSDPQLALDNEQFF | TGTGCCAGCAGCCCCCGTGGGGGCAGCGATCCCCAATTAGCCCTTGACAATGAGCAGTTCTTC | once | TRBV4-2 | - | TRBJ2-1
CSILRGGGYTF | TGCAGCATCTTAAGGGGTGGAGGCTACACCTTC | - | TRBV20-1 | - | TRBJ1-2
CASSEFKDMGTEAFF | TGTGCCAGCAGTGAATTTAAGGACATGGGGACTGAAGCTTTCTTT | - | TRBV2 | - | TRBJ1-1
CASSQDGLAGADEQFF | TGTGCCAGCAGCCAAGACGGGTTAGCGGGGGCTGATGAGCAGTTCTTC | few | TRBV4-2 | TRBD2 | TRBJ2-1
CASSPYGEGTGELFF | TGTGCTAGCAGCCCCTACGGGGAAGGCACCGGGGAGCTGTTTTTT | - | TRBV7-7 | - | TRBJ2-2
CASSLAVLNTEAFF | TGCGCCAGCAGCTTGGCCGTGTTGAACACTGAAGCTTTCTTT | - | TRBV5-1 | - | TRBJ1-1
CASTPPRGHTYNEQFF | TGTGCCAGCACCCCGCCCAGGGGGCATACCTACAATGAGCAGTTCTTC | - | TRBV6-6 | TRBD1 | TRBJ2-1
CATSRDHSNQPQHF | TGTGCCACCAGCAGAGATCATAGCAATCAGCCCCAGCATTTT | - | TRBV15 | - | TRBJ1-5
CASSLRLYENTGELFF | TGTGCCAGCAGTTTGCGGCTCTACGAAAACACCGGGGAGCTGTTTTTT | - | TRBV27 | - | TRBJ2-2
CASSGDFGEKLFF | TGTGCCAGCAGTGGGGACTTCGGTGAAAAACTGTTTTTT | - | TRBV6-5 | - | TRBJ1-4
CASSLFRGPLYEQYF | TGTGCCAGCAGCCTCTTCCGGGGTCCCCTCTACGAGCAGTACTTC | once | TRBV4-2 | - | TRBJ2-7
CASSQGGPSPRYF | TGTGCCAGCAGCCAAGGAGGCCCCTCCCCTAGGTACTTC | - | TRBV14 | - | TRBJ2-7
CASSQDTGWANTEAFF | TGCGCCAGCAGCCAAGATACAGGGTGGGCGAACACTGAAGCTTTCTTT | - | TRBV4-1 | - | TRBJ1-1
CASSLDGGAWDQPQHF | TGTGCCAGCAGCTTAGATGGGGGGGCCTGGGATCAGCCCCAGCATTTT | - | TRBV11-2 | - | TRBJ1-5
CASSLSPGGTGSAEQYF | TGTGCCAGCAGCTTATCACCAGGAGGGACAGGGTCCGCCGAGCAGTACTTC | - | TRBV13 | TRBD1 | TRBJ2-7
CASSLAVMGGGTEAFF | TGTGCCAGCAGCTTAGCGGTGATGGGAGGCGGCACTGAAGCTTTCTTT | - | TRBV7-9 | - | TRBJ1-1
CASTEGTGELFF | TGTGCCAGCACCGAGGGTACCGGGGAGCTGTTTTTT | - | TRBV27 | - | TRBJ2-2
CASSQEARKPGRYTF | TGCGCCAGCAGCCAAGAGGCGAGGAAACCCGGTCGCTACACCTTC | - | TRBV4-1 | - | TRBJ1-2
CASSLGGTGYYEQYF | TGTGCCAGCAGCTTAGGGGGGACAGGATACTACGAGCAGTACTTC | - | TRBV7-6 | TRBD1 | TRBJ2-7
CASSSGTTGNTIYF | TGTGCCAGCAGCTCGGGGACAACTGGAAACACCATATATTTT | - | TRBV7-2 | - | TRBJ1-3
CASSPQTPDRGRGTQYF | TGTGCCAGCAGCCCCCAAACGCCGGACAGAGGGAGAGGGACCCAGTACTTC | - | TRBV11-2 | - | TRBJ2-5
CASRPGQPYGYTF | TGTGCCAGCAGGCCGGGACAGCCCTATGGCTACACCTTC | - | TRBV7-2 | TRBD1 | TRBJ1-2
CASSPFFTGAYGYTF | TGTGCCAGCAGCCCCTTCTTTACTGGGGCCTATGGCTACACCTTC | once | TRBV5-6 | - | TRBJ1-2
CASSLLGGQETQYF | TGTGCCAGCAGCTTATTGGGGGGGCAAGAGACCCAGTACTTC | few | TRBV7-9 | TRBD2 | TRBJ2-5
CASSLRTAFAGANVLTF | TGTGCCAGCAGTCTGCGGACAGCCTTCGCTGGGGCCAACGTCCTGACTTTC | - | TRBV27 | - | TRBJ2-6
CSAQRTGGRGNTEAFF | TGCAGCGCTCAACGGACAGGGGGCCGAGGGAACACTGAAGCTTTCTTT | once | TRBV29-1 | TRBD1 | TRBJ1-1